The 9 T cell receptor beta chains given below trace back to one sample, sequenced in a study of shared clonotypes between healthy human individuals. Assay: immunoSEQ multiplex PCR; the TCRdb copy retains only in-frame clones and omits some. The sample has about 2.1 million clones; around 93% are singletons. Terminally differentiated effector memory CD45RA+ cells were excluded from the naive CD8 cells, which were CD45RO-negative and positively selected for CCR7. Sequencing used naive CD8+ T cells from PBMCs. The source is a young man in good health. Some clones in this sample may be carry-over from other donors' samples.

The genes are TRBV27 and TRBJ2-7; 8 bases are a match to TRBD2. The V segment lost 6 bases and the J segment 7 bases; nucleotides outside the gene matches: 17. The CDR3 is 16 amino acids. The V gene's germline CDR1 is MNHEY and CDR2 SMNVEV (reference sequence). The CDR3 DNA reads as TGTGCCAGCAGCCCGCTTAGCGGGAACCGCGTTGCGGAGCAGTACTTC. This translates into CASSPLSGNRVAEQYF.

The chain combines TRBV30 with TRBJ2-1; TRBD2 matches at 7 bases. CDR1 is GTSNPN and CDR2 is SVGIG in the germline V gene (reference sequence). CDR3 size: 14 residues. J was trimmed by 8 bases and V by 3 bases; bases with no gene match: 10. The CDR3 nucleotides read TGTGCCTGGAGCCGGGGGGTCCTGTTGGATGAGCAGTTCTTC. This gives the protein CAWSRGVLLDEQFF. The full variable domain, in which reference TRBV30 and TRBJ2-1 provide the parts outside the CDR3, is SQTIHQWPATLVQPVGSPLSLECTVEGTSNPNLYWYRQAAGRGLQLLFYSVGIGQISSEVPQNLSASRPQDRQFILSSKKLLLSDSGFYLCAWSRGVLLDEQFFGPGTRLTVL.

The rearrangement joins TRBV11-2 to TRBJ2-7, with a weak D call TRBD2 (5 bases). The germline V and J ends were trimmed by 3 bases and 3 bases, with 12 bases remaining between them. Germline CDR1 reads SGHAT; CDR2 reads FQNNGV. The CDR3 contains 14 residues. CDR3 region: CASSFGGPNYEQYF. DNA for the CDR3: TGTGCCAGCAGCTTCGGAGGCCCCAACTACGAGCAGTACTTC. The variable domain in full, completed from reference TRBV11-2 and TRBJ2-7, reads EAGVAQSPRYKIIEKRQSVAFWCNPISGHATLYWYQQILGQGPKLLIQFQNNGVVDDSQLPKDRFSAERLKGVDSTLKIQPAKLEDSAVYLCASSFGGPNYEQYFGPGTRLTVT.

This clone appeared once. The rearrangement uses TRBV29-1 and TRBJ2-2; 10 nucleotides agree with TRBD2. The length of the CDR3 is 16 residues. Germline loops: CDR1 SQVTM, CDR2 ANQGSEA. The ends lost 2 bases at V and 2 bases at J; junction bases unmatched: 5. The chain's CDR3 is CSVERRLAGNTGELFF. CDR3 nucleotides: TGCAGCGTTGAACGTAGACTAGCGGGTAACACCGGGGAGCTGTTTTTT.

This chain joins TRBV27 and TRBJ1-4; D remains ambiguous. CDR3 size: 18 residues. Germline lookup yields CDR1 MNHEY and CDR2 SMNVEV (reference sequence). V was shortened by 2 bases and J by 5 bases, with 21 bases between the two germline ends. The CDR3 here is CASSLTAQWVFSNEKLFF. DNA of the CDR3: TGTGCCAGCAGTTTAACCGCCCAATGGGTCTTTTCAAATGAAAAACTGTTTTTT.

The chain is built from TRBV7-2 and TRBJ2-1; 11 bases are shared with TRBD2. CDR1 and CDR2 from the germline V gene are SGHTA and FQGNSA. The V and J ends lost 2 bases and 5 bases, in that order; junction bases with no gene match: 5. The CDR3 extends over 16 amino acids. The CDR3 bases are TGTGCCAGCAGCTTACTCACTAGCGGGAGACACAATGAGCAGTTCTTC. Translating gives CASSLLTSGRHNEQFF.

V gene TRBV7-2 combines with J gene TRBJ2-7; TRBD1 agrees at 9 bases. Germline V CDR1 and CDR2: SGHTA, FQGNSA. The V and J ends lost 5 bases and 0 bases, in that order; junction bases with no gene match: 14. The CDR3 is 18 residues long. CDR3 nucleotide sequence: TGTGCCAGCAGCATATCCGGGACAGGGTTCCTTTCCTCCTACGAGCAGTACTTC. It specifies CASSISGTGFLSSYEQYF.

V and J are TRBV27 and TRBJ2-7, with TRBD2 matching over 9 bases. In germline, CDR1 is MNHEY, CDR2 SMNVEV (reference sequence). The V and J ends lost 2 bases and 8 bases, in that order; junction bases with no gene match: 7. The CDR3 has 14 amino acids. The DNA for the CDR3 is TGTGCCAGCAGTTTAGAGCGGGGGGTTGGAAAGCAGTACTTC. Translated, it gives CASSLERGVGKQYF.

This chain connects TRBV27 to TRBJ2-1; 13 bases match TRBD2. The CDR3 extends over 16 amino acids. Germline V gives CDR1 MNHEY, CDR2 SMNVEV (reference sequence). The V segment lost 5 bases and the J segment 6 bases; nucleotides outside the gene matches: 7. Here the CDR3 reads CASSVLAGGSVNEQFF. The CDR3 region has the DNA TGTGCCAGCAGTGTACTAGCGGGAGGGTCGGTCAATGAGCAGTTCTTC.